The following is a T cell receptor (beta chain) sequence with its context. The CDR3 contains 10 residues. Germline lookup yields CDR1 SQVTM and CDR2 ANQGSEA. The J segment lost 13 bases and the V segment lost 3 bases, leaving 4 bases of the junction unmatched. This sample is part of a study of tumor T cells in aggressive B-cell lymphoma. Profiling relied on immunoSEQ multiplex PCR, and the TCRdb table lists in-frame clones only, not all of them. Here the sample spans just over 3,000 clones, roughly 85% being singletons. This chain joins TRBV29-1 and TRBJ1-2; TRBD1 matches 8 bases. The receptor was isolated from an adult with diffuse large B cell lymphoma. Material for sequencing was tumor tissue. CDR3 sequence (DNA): TGCAGCGTTGATGCAGGGGGCGGCACCTTC. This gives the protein CSVDAGGGTF.